Listed below are T cell receptor beta chains from one sample, sequenced in a study of identifying expanded T cells in peripheral blood. Sequencing used immunoSEQ multiplex PCR; TCRdb keeps in-frame clones, though not all of them. Altogether about 54,000 clones are present, approximately 90% being singletons, with the ten largest covering 3% to 4%. The sequencing sample was made of blood. The receptor set was obtained from a person aged 18 to 70 in good health. CDR3s leave out the opening cysteine and the closing phenylalanine or tryptophan.

v_gene	j_gene	CDR3aa
TRBV7-8	TRBJ2-7	ASSQGTGPTYEQY
TRBV15	TRBJ1-5	ATSRDSTGGQPQH
TRBV4-1	TRBJ2-7	ASRAAGTGSYEQY
TRBV10-3	TRBJ2-1	AIREGQGRDEQF
TRBV6-5	TRBJ2-5	ASTPPRAETQY
TRBV5-6	TRBJ2-5	ASSLAFDRLQETQY
TRBV30	TRBJ1-2	ARGTDYGYT
TRBV27	TRBJ2-2	ASSLFSTGELF
TRBV7-2	TRBJ2-7	ASGLGALYEQY
TRBV6-1	TRBJ2-4	ASSTQEPRVVQY
TRBV2	TRBJ2-3	AGGTGGIADTQY
TRBV5-4	TRBJ2-1	ASSLELAGYGEQF
TRBV18	TRBJ2-7	ASSPTRDLLEQY
TRBV18	TRBJ2-7	ASSQGQGYEQY
TRBV23-1	TRBJ2-5	ARTEPQETQY
TRBV7-9	TRBJ1-1	ASPLPDTEAF
TRBV15	TRBJ2-5	ATSRGLAAQETQY
TRBV15	TRBJ1-6	ATRYRGIGSPLH
TRBV11-2	TRBJ1-6	ASGAGTGSFPPH
TRBV9	TRBJ2-1	ASSTGTRYNEQF
TRBV5-1	TRBJ2-5	ASRPTGGSQETQY
TRBV7-2	TRBJ2-1	ASSRKGQGSINNEQF
TRBV5-6	TRBJ2-3	ASSFLLAKSTDTQY
TRBV29-1	TRBJ2-7	SVGEQGSLYEQY
TRBV18	TRBJ2-5	ASSSEETQY
TRBV4-1	TRBJ2-7	ASSLGGLAGGSSYEQY
TRBV27	TRBJ1-4	ASRQFPARDRDEKLF
TRBV30	TRBJ1-1	AWSDIVLNTEAF
TRBV6-1	TRBJ2-3	ASSMTSGSTDTQY
TRBV7-2	TRBJ2-7	ASSLNDGSSPEQY
TRBV18	TRBJ1-1	ASNRGPNTEAF
TRBV4-3	TRBJ1-5	ASSQERRVGRDAGNQPQH
TRBV6-1	TRBJ1-4	ASSRDGLRLEKLF
TRBV2	TRBJ2-1	ASDSSYNEQF
TRBV25-1	TRBJ1-6	ASSAVRAPLH
TRBV7-2	TRBJ1-1	ASSLMRGNTEAF
TRBV11-2	TRBJ2-3	ASSPNTDTQY
TRBV5-1	TRBJ2-7	ASSTRDLAYEQY
TRBV4-1	TRBJ1-2	ASSQQGRDYGYT
TRBV7-9	TRBJ2-1	ASSGTSGRGGYNEQF
TRBV28	TRBJ1-4	AVADRFNEKLF